Shown below are 7 T cell receptor beta chains from a single sample sequenced in a study of T cells in Graves' hyperthyroidism and ophthalmopathy. Amplified regions were TCR beta CDR3 sequences from RNA transcripts. The TCR CDR3 was amplified in a first-round RT-PCR using the HTBI primer set. TCRdb re-analysed the multiplex PCR reads in MiXCR, keeping a single row per CDR3 protein. The table has around 300,000 distinct CDR3 sequences, about 14% seen once. The sequencing input was blood. The receptors were gathered from a woman in her 30s with Graves' hyperthyroidism that later progressed to Graves' ophthalmopathy.

Worth noting for this clonotype: Since a much larger clone is just one base distant, this may be a read error. The chain recombines TRBV6-1 with TRBJ2-1, with TRBD2 matching over 10 bases. This CDR3 has 16 residues. Germline assignment: CDR1 MNHNS and CDR2 SASEGT. The ends lost 8 bases at V and 6 bases at J; junction bases unmatched: 13. The CDR3 DNA sequence: TGTGCCAGCGGTCCGTCGGGACTAGCGAAGGGCAATGAGCAGTTCTTC. It yields the protein CASGPSGLAKGNEQFF.

The table lists this clonotype with a few counts. The chain employs TRBV4-2 and TRBJ1-6; TRBD1 might be the D (5 bases). Germline V gives CDR1 LGHNA, CDR2 YNFKEQ. The CDR3 loop spans 15 amino acids. V lost 1 base and J lost 10, with 14 bases in between. The CDR3 region is CASSQVLRDRSPLHF. CDR3 coding DNA: TGTGCCAGCAGCCAAGTTCTCAGGGATCGGTCACCCCTCCACTTT.

The rearrangement uses TRBV6-1 and TRBJ2-2; D unresolved. The germline gives CDR1 MNHNS, CDR2 SASEGT. The CDR3 contains 19 residues. Trimming removed 4 bases from V and 3 bases from J, with 24 bases in between. CDR3 amino acids: CASSVLVASIQSDTGELFF. DNA of the CDR3: TGTGCCAGCAGTGTCCTTGTAGCATCAATACAGTCCGACACCGGGGAGCTGTTTTTT.

The V call is TRBV9, the J call TRBJ1-2; 10 bases line up with TRBD1. Germline V CDR1 and CDR2: SGDLS, YYNGEE. The CDR3 contains 15 residues. V was pared by 4 bases and J by 6 bases, with 9 bases of the junction left unmatched. The CDR3: CASSPGQGEFDGYTF. CDR3 bases: TGTGCCAGCAGCCCCGGACAGGGGGAATTCGATGGCTACACCTTC.

This clonotype was counted many times. The chain is built from TRBV20-1 and TRBJ2-3; D might be TRBD1 (6 bases). CDR1 and CDR2 (germline): DFQATT, SNEGSKA (reference sequence). The CDR3 extends over 11 amino acids. V lost 6 bases, J lost 6 bases, and 10 bases lay in between. This CDR3 is CSAHTGDTQYF. CDR3 sequence (DNA): TGCAGTGCCCATACAGGGGATACGCAGTATTTT.

In this sample, this clonotype turned up many times. The V and J genes are TRBV19 and TRBJ1-1; tentative D call: TRBD1 (6 bases). V lost 1 base and J lost 1, with 13 bases in between. The CDR3 runs to 16 residues. Germline CDR1 is LNHDA and CDR2 is SQIVND (reference sequence). This chain's CDR3 is CASSIVGTTPNTEAFF. For the CDR3, the DNA is TGTGCCAGTAGTATAGTGGGGACAACCCCGAACACTGAAGCTTTCTTT.

This clonotype was counted many times. The gene calls are TRBV19 and TRBJ2-1, with a possible D match to TRBD2 (7 bases). V was cut by 6 bases and J by 10 bases, with 19 bases left in between. Germline V lookup: CDR1 LNHDA, CDR2 SQIVND (reference sequence). This CDR3 contains 14 residues. CDR3 amino acids: CASSNPPGGGEQFF. CDR3 DNA sequence: TGTGCCAGTAGCAACCCCCCGGGGGGCGGGGAGCAGTTCTTC. Drawing the rest from reference TRBV19 and TRBJ2-1, the complete variable domain is DGGITQSPKYLFRKEGQNVTLSCEQNLNHDAMYWYRQDPGQGLRLIYYSQIVNDFQKGDIAEGYSVSREKKESFPLTVTSAQKNPTAFYLCASSNPPGGGEQFFGPGTRLTVL.